This T cell receptor (beta chain) emerged from a study of patients and donors after allogeneic stem cell transplantation. TCRdb processed the RT-PCR reads anew with MiXCR; each CDR3 protein has one entry. This table has 150,000 to 250,000 distinct CDR3 sequences, 40% to 45% appearing once. CDR1 SGHRS and CDR2 YFSETQ come from the germline V gene. V was pared by 4 bases and J by 0 bases, with 9 bases of the junction left unmatched. This CDR3 comprises 18 residues. J is TRBJ2-6 and V is TRBV5-1; TRBD1 aligns across 8 bases. The material sequenced was blood, either unsorted or a sorted T cell fraction (not recorded which). The receptor was derived from a human donor who was either an allogeneic HSCT recipient or a stem cell or donor lymphocyte infusion donor (not recorded which). It is not recorded whose cells these are; they may come from a transplant donor. The CDR3 spells CASSLSGTGFSGANVLTF. The CDR3 nucleotides are TGCGCCAGCAGCCTATCCGGGACAGGCTTCTCTGGGGCCAACGTCCTGACTTTC.